This T cell receptor beta chain derives from a study of identical twins. Concerning this clonotype: Its cognate antigen is unknown.

Study outcomes and limitations: Alpha sequences that were out-of-frame and twin-shared showed an excess of low generation probability. It was cross-sectional statistical analysis, not following the same donors, that the conclusions relied on.

TCRdb re-called the 5' RACE reads with MiXCR, one entry per CDR3 protein. The top ten hold less than 2.5% of the sample, which has approximately 280,000 distinct CDR3 sequences, roughly 8.6% seen once. In addition, the sample was reused for a study of yellow fever vaccine responses in identical twins.

Material: memory (CD45RO+) T cells sorted from blood. The sequence derives from a woman between 18 and 29 years old in good health.

CDR3 amino acids: CSAWTEVTYEQYF. The CDR3 region has the DNA TGCAGTGCCTGGACAGAGGTCACCTACGAGCAGTACTTC. The chain employs TRBV20-1 and TRBJ2-7; possible D gene TRBD1, 6 bases. Looked up from germline, CDR1 is DFQATT and CDR2 is SNEGSKA (reference sequence). CDR3 length: 13 residues. Trimming stripped 6 bases from V and 2 bases from J, with 14 bases between.